This TCR beta chain originates from a study of CD8 T cells in ankylosing spondylitis listed by TCRdb under 2017. Notes on the research overall: To find TCR variants linked to disease, the study profiled T cell receptor beta repertoires in ankylosing spondylitis patients and healthy donors. Samples of peripheral blood were taken, and for ankylosing spondylitis patients, synovial fluid was collected as well. The full study cohort comprised around 23 ankylosing spondylitis patients and roughly 100 healthy donors.

The CDR3 numbers 13 residues from cysteine through phenylalanine. Only the CDR3 DNA is retained, 39 bases long and in frame from the first base. Per the germline V gene (reference sequence), DFQATT is the CDR1 and SNEGSKA is the CDR2. Beyond this particular receptor, the publication reports: Some motif variants had previously been reported in the synovial fluid and blood of reactive arthritis patients, which suggests shared mechanisms of disease initiation. Significant enrichment of the disease-linked clones was reported in matched synovial fluid samples from ankylosing spondylitis patients. The disease-linked clones had a CD8+ phenotype and were found at relatively low frequencies in peripheral blood. Blood from ankylosing spondylitis patients appeared to be characterized by a TCR beta motif composed of eight or nine highly homologous amino acid variants.

This clonotype was picked up many times. Its cognate antigen has yet to be identified. No quality values exist for individual bases; no much larger clone is one base distant. The run used an Illumina HiSeq 2500. TCR beta libraries were prepared by quantitative 5'-RACE with molecular barcodes. The authors' pipeline ran thus. A new computational method based on a probabilistic model of VDJ rearrangement was used to identify disease-linked TCR variants. TCRdb took the public reads, trimmed them with fastp at Q25, ran MiXCR for clone calling and kept in-frame beta chains. Rows are combined by CDR3 protein, so each entry shows the most common genes and DNA. The V and J calls here are based on TCRdb, not the publication. The sample yields around 890,000 distinct CDR3 sequences; around 11% were counted once. Approximately 0.46% of the sample is taken by the ten largest.

This receptor chain uses TRBV20-1 and TRBJ2-1, and 9 bases in between align with TRBD2. This sequence originates from a male donor with ankylosing spondylitis. The sequenced sample was blood, either unsorted or a sorted T cell fraction (not recorded which). The CDR3 sequence is CSESLAGVREQFF. The nucleotide sequence is given as TGCAGCGAGTCATTAGCGGGAGTACGGGAGCAGTTCTTC.